Listed below are T cell receptor beta chains from one sample, sequenced in a study of cytomegalovirus exposure and HLA in healthy donors. Data came from immunoSEQ multiplex PCR; TCRdb stores just in-frame clones and leaves some out. The sample holds under 200,000 clones; roughly 90% are singletons and the top ten take over 1.5%. Sequenced input: PBMCs. The receptors stem from a woman younger than 35 in good health and CMV-seronegative. Each CDR3 is given with its conserved first and last residue. Each record gives: CDR3 protein, CDR3 DNA, clone size, V gene, CDR3 length, J gene, D gene. A D gene is named only where the DNA matches it firmly. Some rows mark clone size as missing; the rest say once, few, many or name a class of expanded clone.

cdr3_aa: CASSLRTGANEKLFF
cdr3_nt: TGTGCCAGCAGTTTAAGGACAGGGGCTAATGAAAAACTGTTTTTT
clone_size: .
v_call: TRBV28
cdr3_length: 15
j_call: TRBJ1-4
d_call: TRBD1

cdr3_aa: CASSEGASASDTQYF
cdr3_nt: TGTGCCAGCAGTGAAGGGGCTAGCGCGTCAGATACGCAGTATTTT
clone_size: .
v_call: TRBV6-4
cdr3_length: 15
j_call: TRBJ2-3
d_call: .

cdr3_aa: CASRGGRDRANSPLHF
cdr3_nt: TGTGCCAGCAGGGGGGGTCGGGACAGGGCCAATTCACCCCTCCACTTT
clone_size: .
v_call: TRBV28
cdr3_length: 16
j_call: TRBJ1-6
d_call: TRBD1

cdr3_aa: CASSSGQDPYEQYF
cdr3_nt: TGTGCCAGTAGTTCGGGACAGGATCCATACGAGCAGTACTTC
clone_size: .
v_call: TRBV19
cdr3_length: 14
j_call: TRBJ2-7
d_call: TRBD1

cdr3_aa: CASSQVVASGTYNEQFF
cdr3_nt: TGCGCCAGCAGCCAAGTAGTAGCTAGCGGAACCTACAATGAGCAGTTCTTC
clone_size: .
v_call: TRBV4-1
cdr3_length: 17
j_call: TRBJ2-1
d_call: TRBD2

cdr3_aa: CASGLVLRDLDEQYF
cdr3_nt: TGTGCTAGTGGTTTGGTACTGAGGGATCTCGACGAGCAGTACTTC
clone_size: .
v_call: TRBV12-5
cdr3_length: 15
j_call: TRBJ2-7
d_call: .

cdr3_aa: CASSSLRETQYF
cdr3_nt: TGCGCCAGCAGTTCCCTACGGGAGACCCAGTACTTC
clone_size: .
v_call: TRBV6-5
cdr3_length: 12
j_call: TRBJ2-5
d_call: .

cdr3_aa: CASRRSGGWGEKLFF
cdr3_nt: TGTGCCAGCAGAAGATCAGGGGGGTGGGGTGAAAAACTGTTTTTT
clone_size: .
v_call: TRBV6-5
cdr3_length: 15
j_call: TRBJ1-4
d_call: TRBD1

cdr3_aa: CASSDSRLAGTYEQYF
cdr3_nt: TGTGCCAGCAGCGACTCCCGACTAGCGGGGACCTACGAGCAGTACTTC
clone_size: .
v_call: TRBV7-2
cdr3_length: 16
j_call: TRBJ2-7
d_call: TRBD2

cdr3_aa: CASSLRGAGNTIYF
cdr3_nt: TGTGCCAGCAGCCTCCGGGGGGCCGGAAACACCATATATTTT
clone_size: few
v_call: TRBV7-8
cdr3_length: 14
j_call: TRBJ1-3
d_call: .

cdr3_aa: CASSQVQGGDAFF
cdr3_nt: TGCGCCAGCAGCCAGGTACAGGGCGGAGACGCTTTCTTT
clone_size: .
v_call: TRBV4-1
cdr3_length: 13
j_call: TRBJ1-1
d_call: .

cdr3_aa: CASSTSGRASYEQYF
cdr3_nt: TGTGCCAGTAGTACTAGCGGACGGGCCTCTTACGAGCAGTACTTC
clone_size: .
v_call: TRBV19
cdr3_length: 15
j_call: TRBJ2-7
d_call: TRBD2